The next 4 T cell receptor beta chains were all read from a single sample in a study of CD8 T cells in ankylosing spondylitis (dated by TCRdb to about 2017). Points the paper makes about the study in general: Blood from ankylosing spondylitis patients appeared to be characterized by a TCR beta motif composed of 7 to 9 highly homologous amino acid variants.

The library came from 5' RACE. The instrument given in TCRdb is Illumina HiSeq 2500. TCRdb's own reprocessing of the public reads used fastp at Q25 and MiXCR and kept productive beta chains. Rows with one shared CDR3 protein collapse into an entry with the most common genes and DNA. In this sample the table shows fewer than 450,000 distinct CDR3 sequences, 17% of which occur a single time. Approximately 1% of the sample is taken by the ten largest. For these TCRs, the target antigens are not known. Specimen: blood, either unsorted or a sorted T cell fraction (not recorded which). These receptors came from a male donor with ankylosing spondylitis.

The chain joins TRBV4-2 to TRBJ1-6; 7 nucleotides agree with TRBD1. J was trimmed by 5 bases and V by 0 bases; bases with no gene match: 7. The CDR3 contains 17 residues. CDR1 is LGHNA and CDR2 is YNFKEQ in the germline V gene. CDR3 amino acids: CASSQDPRTGNNSPLHF. DNA for the CDR3: TGTGCCAGCAGCCAAGACCCCCGGACAGGCAATAATTCACCCCTCCACTTT.

The genes are TRBV20-1 and TRBJ2-1; TRBD2 aligns across 15 bases. With 1 base clipped from V and 6 bases from J, the junction kept 10 bases outside the gene matches. The CDR3 contains 18 residues. Germline loops: CDR1 DFQATT, CDR2 SNEGSKA (reference sequence). CDR3 coding DNA: TGCAGTGCTAGAGCTGGGACTAGCGGGGGGTACGGGGTCAATGAGCAGTTCTTC. It yields the protein CSARAGTSGGYGVNEQFF.

This clonotype appeared a few times. The V and J genes are TRBV6-5 and TRBJ2-3; D gene unclear. This CDR3 spans 14 amino acids. CDR1 and CDR2 from the germline V gene are MNHEY and SVGAGI. V lost 0 bases and J 4 bases, leaving 8 bases between the germline ends. The CDR3 region is CASSYSIQPDTQYF. The CDR3 DNA reads as TGTGCCAGCAGTTACTCGATTCAGCCAGATACGCAGTATTTT.

The rearrangement links TRBV5-1 to TRBJ2-1; D is unclear. This CDR3 has 13 residues. The germline gives CDR1 SGHRS, CDR2 YFSETQ. Trimming took off 4 bases at V and 2 bases at J, with 7 bases between the two ends. The CDR3 region has the DNA TGCGCCAGCAGCCACCCCACCTACAATGAGCAGTTCTTC. Amino acids: CASSHPTYNEQFF. The full variable domain, rest sourced from reference TRBV5-1 and TRBJ2-1, is KAGVTQTPRYLIKTRGQQVTLSCSPISGHRSVSWYQQTPGQGLQFLFEYFSETQRNKGNFPGRFSGRQFSNSRSEMNVSTLELGDSALYLCASSHPTYNEQFFGPGTRLTVL.